This is a list of T cell receptor beta chains from one sample in a study of Graves' ophthalmopathy and Graves' hyperthyroidism. From the multiplex PCR reads, TCRdb called clonotypes with MiXCR, one entry per CDR3 protein. In the table there are under 200,000 distinct CDR3 sequences, approximately 40% of which are singletons. Sequencing was performed on peripheral blood. The receptors were gathered from a woman aged 40 to 50 with Graves' ophthalmopathy. Each CDR3 is given with its conserved first and last residue. A D gene is named only where the DNA matches it firmly. Rows give clone size only sometimes, using once, few, many, or a class for an expanded clone.

v_gene: TRBV7-8; abundance: many; j_gene: TRBJ2-7; d_gene: .; CDR3aa: CASSLAGDVYEQYF; CDR3nt: TGTGCCAGCAGCTTAGCGGGGGACGTTTACGAGCAGTACTTC
v_gene: TRBV12-3/TRBV12-4; abundance: many; j_gene: TRBJ2-5; d_gene: .; CDR3aa: CASSFIGSQETQYF; CDR3nt: TGTGCCAGCAGTTTTATTGGATCCCAAGAGACCCAGTACTTC
v_gene: TRBV6-4; abundance: .; j_gene: TRBJ2-2; d_gene: TRBD2; CDR3aa: CASSSRTSENTGELFF; CDR3nt: TGTGCCAGCAGTTCCCGGACTAGCGAGAACACCGGGGAGCTGTTTTTT
v_gene: TRBV6-4; abundance: few; j_gene: TRBJ1-2; d_gene: .; CDR3aa: CASSDPAEWDGYTF; CDR3nt: TGTGCCAGCAGTGACCCGGCCGAATGGGATGGCTACACCTTC
v_gene: TRBV11-2; abundance: many; j_gene: TRBJ1-1; d_gene: .; CDR3aa: CASSLKRNTEAFF; CDR3nt: TGTGCCAGCAGCTTAAAGAGGAACACTGAAGCTTTCTTT
v_gene: TRBV12-3/TRBV12-4; abundance: few; j_gene: TRBJ1-6; d_gene: .; CDR3aa: CASSLGRANSPLHF; CDR3nt: TGTGCCAGCAGTTTAGGCAGGGCAAATTCACCCCTCCACTTT
v_gene: TRBV20-1; abundance: .; j_gene: TRBJ2-7; d_gene: .; CDR3aa: CSARSVTYEQYF; CDR3nt: TGCAGTGCCCGTAGCGTTACCTACGAGCAGTACTTC
v_gene: TRBV5-1; abundance: .; j_gene: TRBJ1-1; d_gene: TRBD1; CDR3aa: CASSDRGRGGNTEAFF; CDR3nt: TGCGCCAGCAGCGACAGGGGCCGTGGTGGGAACACTGAAGCTTTCTTT
v_gene: TRBV6-2/TRBV6-3; abundance: .; j_gene: TRBJ1-1; d_gene: TRBD1; CDR3aa: CASSYSRRTGGAGTEAFF; CDR3nt: TGTGCCAGCAGTTACTCCAGGAGGACAGGGGGCGCCGGCACTGAAGCTTTCTTT
v_gene: TRBV5-1; abundance: many; j_gene: TRBJ1-3; d_gene: .; CDR3aa: CASSFGAGFDTIYF; CDR3nt: TGCGCCAGCAGCTTTGGTGCCGGGTTTGACACCATATATTTT
v_gene: TRBV20-1; abundance: few; j_gene: TRBJ2-7; d_gene: .; CDR3aa: CSAPGGELTGVYEQYF; CDR3nt: TGCAGTGCTCCGGGGGGGGAACTAACAGGGGTCTACGAGCAGTACTTC
v_gene: TRBV7-7; abundance: .; j_gene: TRBJ1-2; d_gene: .; CDR3aa: CASSFTDRTNYGYTF; CDR3nt: TGTGCTAGCAGCTTTACCGACAGAACTAACTATGGCTACACCTTC